This T cell receptor beta chain was identified in a study of blood T cell repertoires in COVID-19. Germline loops: CDR1 SGDLS, CDR2 YYNGEE. The CDR3 length is 15 residues. V lost 4 bases, J lost 0 bases, and 1 base stayed unmatched. The assay was immunoSEQ multiplex PCR, and TCRdb's table has in-frame clones only and misses some. The data contain some 250,000 clones, approximately 86% of them singletons. The sequence was obtained from a woman in her thirties with acute or convalescent COVID-19. Sample: peripheral blood. The V and J genes are TRBV9 and TRBJ1-6; 7 bases are a match to TRBD1. The CDR3 sequence is CASSRDSSYNSPLHF. In DNA form, the CDR3 reads TGTGCCAGCAGCCGGGACAGCTCCTATAATTCACCCCTCCACTTT.